Listed below are T cell receptor beta chains from one sample, sequenced in a study of human T cells and chemical hapten exposure. TCRdb reanalysed the RACE reads using MiXCR and keeps one entry per CDR3 protein. Of roughly 75,000 distinct CDR3 sequences in the sample, around 9.4% were seen once. The sequenced sample was whole blood. These TCRs come from a female donor in good health. Some clones in this sample may be carry-over from other donors' samples. Both conserved end residues are part of each CDR3. D genes are given only for firm matches. A clone size is listed for some rows: how often the clone was seen (once, few, many), or a class if it is expanded.

j_call d_call v_call cdr3_length clone_size cdr3_aa cdr3_nt
TRBJ2-5 - TRBV7-3 14 few CASSLMPAQETQYF TGTGCCAGCAGCTTAATGCCAGCTCAAGAGACCCAGTACTTC
TRBJ1-5 TRBD1 TRBV29-1 14 many CSVREGAGNQPQHF TGCAGCGTCAGAGAGGGGGCTGGCAATCAGCCCCAGCATTTT
TRBJ1-1 TRBD1 TRBV30 14 few CAWSLGQGDTEAFF TGTGCCTGGAGTCTCGGTCAGGGGGACACTGAAGCTTTCTTT
TRBJ2-1 - TRBV4-3 15 few CASSQTRDGYNEQFF TGCGCCAGCAGCCAAACCCGGGACGGCTACAATGAGCAGTTCTTC
TRBJ1-1 - TRBV30 11 - CAWSLGVETFF TGTGCCTGGAGTCTGGGTGTGGAAACTTTCTTT
TRBJ1-2 - TRBV20-1 15 once CSARDRMTTNYGYTF TGCAGTGCTAGAGACAGAATGACGACTAACTATGGCTACACCTTC
TRBJ2-7 TRBD2 TRBV13 18 few CASSLAPGTSGGRREQYF TGTGCCAGCAGCTTAGCGCCCGGGACTAGCGGGGGCAGGAGGGAGCAGTACTTC
TRBJ2-3 - TRBV4-1 16 many CASSGQGTGRTYTQYF TGCGCCAGCAGCGGACAAGGAACCGGCAGGACATATACGCAGTATTTT
TRBJ1-6 - TRBV15 19 few CATSRDRRTALTYNSPLHF TGTGCCACCAGCAGAGATCGACGGACAGCCTTAACCTATAATTCACCCCTCCACTTT
TRBJ2-3 TRBD1 TRBV3-1 16 few CASSHWDRANTDTQYF TGTGCCAGCAGCCATTGGGACAGAGCAAACACAGATACGCAGTATTTT
TRBJ2-7 - TRBV7-8 13 few CASSNKRGYEQYF TGTGCCAGCTCCAATAAAAGGGGGTACGAGCAGTACTTC
TRBJ2-1 - TRBV12-3/TRBV12-4 12 many CASSLRGNEQFF TGTGCCAGCAGTTTACGGGGCAATGAGCAGTTCTTC
TRBJ1-1 - TRBV27 12 many CASSSRAGGAFF TGTGCCAGCAGCTCCCGCGCGGGGGGGGCTTTCTTT
TRBJ1-2 - TRBV30 13 - CAWSLLQGYGYTF TGTGCCTGGAGTTTACTACAGGGCTACGGCTACACCTTC
TRBJ1-1 - TRBV28 14 - CASSDRISLAEAFF TGTGCCAGCAGTGACAGAATTAGTTTGGCTGAAGCTTTCTTT
TRBJ1-5 - TRBV2 15 many CASSEIGGSNQPQHF TGTGCCAGCAGTGAAATCGGGGGGAGCAATCAGCCCCAGCATTTT
TRBJ2-6 - TRBV3-1 16 few CASSTQFGSGANVLTF TGTGCCAGCAGCACACAATTCGGCTCTGGGGCCAACGTCCTGACTTTC
TRBJ2-3 TRBD2 TRBV2 17 - CASSELAGAPFADTQYF TGTGCCAGCAGTGAACTAGCGGGGGCCCCTTTCGCAGATACGCAGTATTTT
TRBJ2-3 TRBD2 TRBV20-1 14 - CSASSGKSTDTQYF TGCAGTGCTTCTAGCGGAAAAAGCACAGATACGCAGTATTTT
TRBJ2-3 TRBD2 TRBV6-5 15 - CASSEGLAGIDTQYF TGTGCCAGCAGTGAGGGACTAGCGGGGATAGATACGCAGTATTTT
TRBJ1-1 - TRBV4-2 15 few CASSPKQGISTEAFF TGTGCCAGCAGCCCAAAACAGGGTATTTCCACTGAAGCTTTCTTT
TRBJ2-3 - TRBV15 16 - CATSRDLFTSTDTQYF TGTGCCACCAGCAGAGATCTTTTCACCAGCACAGATACGCAGTATTTT
TRBJ2-1 TRBD2 TRBV5-1 16 - CASSLGGTSSYNEQFF TGCGCCAGCAGCTTGGGGGGGACTAGTTCCTACAATGAGCAGTTCTTC
TRBJ2-2 TRBD1 TRBV5-1 16 - CASRRTGNTNTGELFF TGCGCCAGCAGACGGACAGGGAATACGAACACCGGGGAGCTGTTTTTT
TRBJ2-2 - TRBV12-3/TRBV12-4 15 few CASSGPGHNTGELFF TGTGCCAGCAGTGGACCGGGACACAACACCGGGGAGCTGTTTTTT
TRBJ1-4 - TRBV6-6 11 - CASREIEKLFF TGTGCCAGCAGGGAAATCGAAAAACTGTTTTTT
TRBJ1-1 TRBD1 TRBV18 16 many CASSLRTGVMNTEAFF TGTGCCAGCTCACTACGGACAGGGGTGATGAACACTGAAGCTTTCTTT
TRBJ2-5 TRBD2 TRBV20-1 16 many CSARSWGGIGQETQYF TGCAGTGCTAGATCTTGGGGGGGGATCGGGCAAGAGACCCAGTACTTC
TRBJ1-1 - TRBV5-1 13 - CASSLELQKEAFF TGCGCCAGCAGCTTGGAGTTGCAGAAAGAAGCTTTCTTT
TRBJ2-3 TRBD2 TRBV7-2 15 many CASSLRTRLADTQYF TGTGCCAGCAGCTTAAGGACTAGGCTTGCGGATACGCAGTATTTT
TRBJ2-7 - TRBV28 10 - CASSRAEQYF TGTGCCAGCAGCCGAGCCGAGCAGTACTTC
TRBJ1-5 - TRBV6-2/TRBV6-3 14 few CASSKDSSYQPQHF TGTGCCAGCAGTAAGGACAGTTCCTATCAGCCCCAGCATTTT
TRBJ1-5 - TRBV5-1 14 many CASSPGAVDQPQHF TGCGCCAGCAGTCCGGGAGCGGTAGACCAGCCCCAGCATTTT
TRBJ2-1 - TRBV18 15 few CASSPSIPTSDEQFF TGTGCCAGCTCACCTTCGATCCCCACCTCGGATGAGCAGTTCTTC
TRBJ2-7 TRBD1 TRBV6-1 18 few CASSLNLRRDRGLREQYF TGTGCCAGTAGTCTCAATCTCCGGAGAGACAGGGGGCTCCGAGAGCAGTACTTC
TRBJ2-1 TRBD2 TRBV20-1 19 few CSAVDRTLSGTSGFGEQFF TGCAGTGCCGTCGATCGCACATTATCCGGGACTAGCGGGTTTGGTGAGCAGTTCTTC
TRBJ2-7 TRBD2 TRBV3-1 17 - CASSRQRGGPPIYEQYF TGTGCCAGCAGCCGACAGCGGGGGGGCCCACCCATATACGAGCAGTACTTC
TRBJ2-3 - TRBV15 13 few CATSSTLPGTQYF TGTGCCACCAGCTCGACGCTTCCGGGGACGCAGTATTTT
TRBJ2-6 - TRBV15 16 many CATSRDQGSGANVLTF TGTGCCACCAGCAGAGACCAGGGGTCTGGGGCCAACGTCCTGACTTTC
TRBJ1-2 - TRBV4-2 15 - CASSQVRQGGYGYTF TGTGCCAGCAGCCAAGTCCGCCAGGGCGGCTATGGCTACACCTTC
TRBJ1-1 TRBD1 TRBV12-3/TRBV12-4 13 - CASSAQGRTEAFF TGTGCCAGCAGTGCACAGGGGCGCACTGAAGCTTTCTTT
TRBJ2-5 TRBD1 TRBV10-3 13 many CAITSDRRETQYF TGTGCCATCACCTCGGACAGGCGGGAGACCCAGTACTTC
TRBJ2-3 - TRBV28 11 - CASSQVNTQYF TGTGCCAGCAGTCAAGTAAATACGCAGTATTTT
TRBJ2-5 - TRBV15 14 few CATSRARVEETQYF TGTGCCACCAGCAGAGCCAGAGTAGAGGAGACCCAGTACTTC
TRBJ2-4 - TRBV3-1 17 few CASSQAGQVLGKNIQYF TGTGCCAGCAGCCAAGCAGGGCAGGTCCTCGGCAAAAACATTCAGTACTTC
TRBJ1-4 TRBD1 TRBV27 14 many CASSWDRANEKLFF TGTGCCAGCAGCTGGGACAGGGCTAATGAAAAACTGTTTTTT
TRBJ1-2 TRBD1 TRBV7-8 17 - CASSLVFRDRGTYGYTF TGTGCCAGCAGCTTAGTTTTCCGGGACAGGGGGACCTATGGCTACACCTTC
TRBJ2-2 - TRBV20-1 14 - CSARDPRNTGELFF TGCAGTGCTAGAGATCCCCGTAACACCGGGGAGCTGTTTTTT
TRBJ1-6 TRBD1 TRBV7-2 17 few CASSLAGTGLYNSPLHF TGTGCCAGCAGCTTAGCGGGGACAGGGCTCTATAATTCACCCCTCCACTTT